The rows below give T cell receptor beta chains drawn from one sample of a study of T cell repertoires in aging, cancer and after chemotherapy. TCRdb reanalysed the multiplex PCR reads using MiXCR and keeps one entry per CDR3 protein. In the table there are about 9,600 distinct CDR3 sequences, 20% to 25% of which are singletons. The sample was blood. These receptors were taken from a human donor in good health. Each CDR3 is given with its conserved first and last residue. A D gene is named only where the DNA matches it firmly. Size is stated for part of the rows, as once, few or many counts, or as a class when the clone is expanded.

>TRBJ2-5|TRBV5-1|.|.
CASSLLQTTATQYF
TGCGCCAGCAGCTTGCTACAAACGACAGCGACCCAGTACTTC
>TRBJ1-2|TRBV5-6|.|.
CASSLRGAYGYTF
TGTGCCAGCAGCTTGCGGGGAGCCTATGGCTACACCTTC
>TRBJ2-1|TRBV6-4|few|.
CASSEQLSYNEQFF
TGTGCCAGCAGTGAGCAGTTGTCCTACAATGAGCAGTTCTTC
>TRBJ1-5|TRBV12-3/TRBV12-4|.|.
CASSLWAGSDQPQHF
TGTGCCAGCAGTTTATGGGCAGGGTCGGATCAGCCCCAGCATTTT
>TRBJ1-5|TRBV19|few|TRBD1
CASRTKDRGGQPQHF
TGTGCCAGTAGGACGAAGGACAGGGGAGGGCAGCCCCAGCATTTT
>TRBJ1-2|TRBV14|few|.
CASSHSRRGYGYTF
TGTGCCAGCAGCCACAGCCGAAGGGGATATGGCTACACCTTC
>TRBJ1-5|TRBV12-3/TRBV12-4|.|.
CASSRDGNQPQHF
TGTGCCAGCAGTCGGGACGGAAATCAGCCCCAGCATTTT
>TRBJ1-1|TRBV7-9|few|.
CASSLDGMNTEAFF
TGTGCCAGCAGCTTAGACGGCATGAACACTGAAGCTTTCTTT
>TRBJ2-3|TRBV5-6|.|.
CASSLESSTDTQYF
TGTGCCAGCAGCTTGGAGTCAAGCACAGATACGCAGTATTTT
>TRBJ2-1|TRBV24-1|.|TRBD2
CATSDPDRPGLAGEQFF
TGTGCCACCAGTGATCCGGATAGGCCGGGACTAGCGGGAGAGCAGTTCTTC
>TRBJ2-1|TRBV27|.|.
CASSLVALGGFEQFF
TGTGCCAGCAGTTTAGTAGCCCTGGGGGGATTTGAGCAGTTCTTC
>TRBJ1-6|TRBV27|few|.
CASSLEKGIQSPLHF
TGTGCCAGCAGTTTGGAAAAGGGGATACAATCACCCCTCCACTTT
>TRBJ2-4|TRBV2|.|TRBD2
CASSLSGLAGLAKNIQYF
TGTGCCAGCAGTTTATCGGGACTAGCGGGACTAGCCAAAAACATTCAGTACTTC
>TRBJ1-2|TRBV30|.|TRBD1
CAWSLVGTGIYGYTF
TGTGCCTGGAGCCTTGTTGGGACAGGGATCTATGGCTACACCTTC
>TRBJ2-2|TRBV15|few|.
CATSPGTVDGVGELFF
TGTGCCACCAGCCCCGGGACCGTGGACGGTGTGGGGGAGCTGTTTTTT
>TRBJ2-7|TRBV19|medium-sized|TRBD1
CASRQQGSLGEQYF
TGTGCCAGTAGACAACAGGGGTCTTTGGGCGAGCAGTACTTC
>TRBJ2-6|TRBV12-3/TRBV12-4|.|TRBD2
CASSAGEISRSGANVLTF
TGTGCCAGCAGCGCGGGGGAGATAAGTCGATCTGGGGCCAACGTCCTGACTTTC
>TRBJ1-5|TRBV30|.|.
CAWSRGLFDQPQHF
TGTGCCTGGAGTAGGGGCTTATTTGATCAGCCCCAGCATTTT
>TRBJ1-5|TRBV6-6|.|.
CASSYSRDMRSNQPQHF
TGTGCCAGCAGTTACTCCCGGGACATGAGGAGCAATCAGCCCCAGCATTTT
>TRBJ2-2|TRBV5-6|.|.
CASTGQTGYTGELFF
TGTGCCAGCACCGGTCAAACAGGGTACACCGGGGAGCTGTTTTTT